Each of the 25 T cell receptor beta chains below was sequenced from the same sample in a study of cytomegalovirus exposure and HLA in healthy donors. Primers for the PCR totalled 60 Vbeta and 13 Jbeta. Some clones are missing from TCRdb's copy, which holds only in-frame ones; the method was immunoSEQ multiplex PCR. In the table there are roughly 170,000 clones, about three quarters of which are singletons. Material for sequencing was PBMCs. The receptors stem from a female donor in good health and CMV-seronegative.

The chain is built from TRBV6-5 and TRBJ2-1; 9 bases map to TRBD1. Unmatched junction bases numbered 12, after V lost 5 bases and J lost 13 bases. This CDR3 comprises 14 residues. The germline CDR1 and CDR2 sequences are MNHEY and SVGAGI. The DNA for the CDR3 is TGTGCCAGCAGTACCGGGACAGGGTTTGGTGGACAGTTCTTC. Translated, it gives CASSTGTGFGGQFF.

The count of this clone is one. The V gene is TRBV27, the J gene TRBJ2-2; D is undetermined. CDR3 length: 16 residues. Germline CDR1 MNHEY, CDR2 SMNVEV (reference sequence). V shed 0 bases and J shed 4 bases, with 12 bases lying between them. The DNA for the CDR3 is TGTGCCAGCAGTTTATCGGGCAGGCGCTCCACCGGGGAGCTGTTTTTT. As protein: CASSLSGRRSTGELFF.

The rearrangement joins TRBV5-3 to TRBJ2-3; D perhaps matches TRBD2 (7 bases). TRBV5-3 is marked as an open reading frame, function uncertain. Trimming pared 0 bases from V and 5 bases from J, leaving 19 bases between. The CDR3 is 17 residues long. This chain's CDR3 is CARSLVKRGLGGDTQYF. DNA for the CDR3: TGTGCCAGAAGCTTGGTAAAGCGGGGCCTAGGGGGAGATACGCAGTATTTT.

This sequence joins TRBV11-2 and TRBJ2-2; D gene ambiguous. The CDR3 runs 14 residues. Germline V lookup: CDR1 SGHAT, CDR2 FQNNGV. With 11 bases removed from V and 1 base from J, the gap between germline ends came to 14 bases. The CDR3 here is CAARRPGNTGELFF. The CDR3 DNA sequence: TGTGCCGCAAGGCGTCCGGGGAACACCGGGGAGCTGTTTTTT.

This clone occurred once. The chain links TRBV5-6 to TRBJ2-1; the match to TRBD1 covers 8 bases. CDR1 and CDR2 (germline): SGHDT, YYEEEE. Trimming cost V 5 bases and J 5 bases; bases outside gene matches: 15. This CDR3 has 17 amino acids. The CDR3 DNA reads TGTGCCAGCAGTGGGGGCCCGCAGGGGGCGTACAACAATGAGCAGTTCTTC. Protein sequence: CASSGGPQGAYNNEQFF.

The genes are TRBV4-3 and TRBJ2-2; 12 nucleotides agree with TRBD2. CDR3 length equals 17 residues. Germline CDR1 is LGHNA and CDR2 is YSLEER. V lost 0 bases to trimming and J lost 3 bases; unmatched junction nucleotides: 2. This chain's CDR3 is CASSQDSSGGDTGELFF. The CDR3 DNA follows: TGCGCCAGCAGCCAAGATTCTAGCGGGGGGGACACCGGGGAGCTGTTTTTT.

The rearrangement joins TRBV27 to TRBJ2-7; 10 bases agree with TRBD2. V lost 6 bases and J lost 4; bases outside the gene matches: 12. The length of the CDR3 is 16 residues. CDR1 MNHEY and CDR2 SMNVEV come from the germline V gene (reference sequence). The CDR3 DNA is TGTGCCAGCAGCCCTTTTTCTAGCGGGAGTGCATACGAGCAGTACTTC. Translating it yields CASSPFSSGSAYEQYF.

As to this clone: Other DNA sequences of this sample code for an identical CDR3. V usage is TRBV4-3 and J usage is TRBJ2-4; perhaps TRBD2 as D (6 bases). The CDR3 has 15 residues. V gave up 0 bases and J gave up 1 base, with 7 bases separating them. The germline gives CDR1 LGHNA, CDR2 YSLEER. CDR3 sequence (DNA): TGCGCCAGCAGCCAAGATGGAGGGGCCAAAAACATTCAGTACTTC. This translates into CASSQDGGAKNIQYF.

The rearrangement uses TRBV4-1 and TRBJ1-4, with D unresolved. Germline lookup yields CDR1 MGHRA and CDR2 YSYEKL. Trimming removed 1 base at V and 4 bases at J, with 16 bases between. The CDR3 is made up of 17 amino acids. CDR3 nucleotide sequence: TGCGCCAGCAGCCAAGTAAGGAGTCAGACCAATAATGAAAAACTGTTTTTT. Its protein product is CASSQVRSQTNNEKLFF.

The chain employs TRBV30 and TRBJ2-6; D possibly corresponds to TRBD1 (6 bases). CDR3 size: 14 residues. V was cut by 2 bases and J by 2 bases, with 7 bases left in between. The V gene's germline CDR1 is GTSNPN and CDR2 SVGIG (reference sequence). For the CDR3, the DNA is TGTGCCTGGAGTCAGGGGACTGGGGCCAACGTCCTGACTTTC. As protein: CAWSQGTGANVLTF.

This chain uses TRBV4-3 with TRBJ1-6, with 7 bases matching TRBD1. Trimming took 2 bases from V and 4 from J; bases not matched to a gene: 5. The CDR3 runs to 16 residues. The germline V gene encodes CDR1 LGHNA and CDR2 YSLEER. The CDR3 DNA is TGCGCCAGCAGCCAAACCACCAGGGGGTATAATTCACCCCTCCACTTT. Amino acid sequence: CASSQTTRGYNSPLHF.

This chain connects TRBV30 to TRBJ1-2; 8 nucleotides line up with TRBD1. With V trimmed by 2 bases and J by 8 bases, 7 bases remained unmatched. Per germline, CDR1 GTSNPN and CDR2 SVGIG (reference sequence). The length of the CDR3 is 13 residues. Here the CDR3 reads CAWSIGTGGGYTF. In DNA form, the CDR3 reads TGTGCCTGGAGTATAGGGACAGGAGGAGGCTACACCTTC.

The V call is TRBV19, the J call TRBJ1-2; possibly TRBD1 for D (6 bases). Per the germline V gene, CDR1 is LNHDA and CDR2 is SQIVND (reference sequence). The CDR3 consists of 13 residues. V gave up 5 bases and J gave up 4 bases, with 11 bases separating them. The CDR3 is CASSPTGSYGYTF. The CDR3 bases are TGTGCCAGTAGTCCGACAGGTAGCTATGGCTACACCTTC.

The chain couples TRBV18 to TRBJ1-1; D not resolved. Germline CDR1 reads KGHSH; CDR2 reads LQKENI. The CDR3 covers 11 residues. Trimming pared 5 bases from V and 11 bases from J, leaving 12 bases between. CDR3 coding DNA: TGTGCCAGCTCAGAGACTGGGGAGGCTTTCTTT. It translates to CASSETGEAFF.

This clone was observed a few times. The rearrangement uses TRBV20-1 and TRBJ2-5; no reliable D call. This CDR3 contains 10 residues. Trimming shortened V by 0 bases and J by 13 bases, and 9 bases separated the two germline ends. CDR1 and CDR2 from the germline V gene are DFQATT and SNEGSKA (reference sequence). CDR3 sequence: CSARDSPGYF. DNA of the CDR3: TGCAGTGCTAGAGACAGCCCGGGGTACTTC.

The CDR3 bases are TGCGCCAGGTCAGGCAATCAGCCCCAGCATTTT. The encoded protein is CARSGNQPQHF. This chain uses TRBV23-1 with TRBJ1-5; D is unclear. TRBV23-1 is sorted into the ORF group, with uncertain function. V was clipped by 9 bases and J by 2 bases, with 5 bases between them. This CDR3 has 11 amino acids.

The genes are TRBV7-3 and TRBJ1-1; no clear D. Germline V gene sequence: CDR1 SGHTA, CDR2 FQGTGA. Trimming removed 4 bases from V and 5 bases from J, with 11 bases in between. This CDR3 comprises 13 residues. The CDR3: CASSSLSQTEAFF. DNA for the CDR3: TGTGCCAGCAGCTCACTCTCACAGACTGAAGCTTTCTTT.

The chain recombines TRBV25-1 with TRBJ1-6; 7 bases line up with TRBD1. The CDR3 covers 14 residues. Germline lookup yields CDR1 MGHDK and CDR2 SYGVNS. Losses at the gene ends were 5 bases for V and 12 bases for J; bases not matched to a gene: 10. The CDR3 bases are TGTGCCAGCAGTACGGGATCAGGGGGTAGACCCCTCCACTTT. Translation gives CASSTGSGGRPLHF.

Concerning this clone itself: A read error may produce the germline difference seen at one junction end. This chain links TRBV7-7 with TRBJ2-2; tentatively, D is TRBD1 or TRBD2 (5 bases each). CDR3 size: 14 residues. From germline, CDR1 is SSHAT and CDR2 FNYEAQ (reference sequence). This CDR3 is CASSLEGITGELFF. The CDR3 region has the DNA TGTGCTAGCAGCTTAGAGGGGATCACCGGGGAGCTGTTTTTT.

The CDR3 sequence: CASSLDRANLKQYF. In DNA form, the CDR3 reads TGTGCCAGCAGCCTGGACAGGGCCAACCTTAAGCAGTACTTC. V is TRBV7-9 and J is TRBJ2-7; 8 nucleotides align to TRBD1. The junction had 11 bases not matched to a gene; V was cut back by 5 bases and J by 8 bases. This CDR3 region has 14 residues. From germline, CDR1 is SEHNR and CDR2 FQNEAQ (reference sequence).

A few counts support this clone. The CDR3 coding sequence is TGTGCCAGCAGCTTTGGGCGTATACAGGGTAACTATGGCTACACCTTC. Its translation: CASSFGRIQGNYGYTF. V and J are TRBV5-4 and TRBJ1-2, with D possibly being TRBD1 (6 bases). Trimming removed 2 bases from V and 1 base from J, with 15 bases in between. The V gene's germline CDR1 is SGHNT and CDR2 YYREEE (reference sequence). The CDR3 is 16 residues long.

The chain uses TRBV7-3 and TRBJ2-3; 7 bases fit TRBD2. Germline V gene data show CDR1 as SGHTA and CDR2 as FQGTGA. J was trimmed by 1 base and V by 5 bases; bases with no gene match: 3. CDR3 length: 14 residues. The CDR3 loop reads CASSASGGTDTQYF. The CDR3 DNA follows: TGTGCCAGCAGCGCGAGCGGGGGCACAGATACGCAGTATTTT.

V gene TRBV19 combines with J gene TRBJ2-7, with 8 bases aligning to TRBD1. In germline, CDR1 is LNHDA, CDR2 SQIVND (reference sequence). This CDR3 spans 15 amino acids. V was pared by 5 bases and J by 0 bases, with 6 bases of the junction left unmatched. DNA of the CDR3: TGTGCCAGTAGTTCCATAACAGGGGGCTCCTACGAGCAGTACTTC. This gives the protein CASSSITGGSYEQYF.

The chain joins TRBV4-3 to TRBJ1-2, with 11 bases aligning to TRBD1. The CDR3 runs 14 residues. The germline V gene has CDR1 LGHNA and CDR2 YSLEER. The V segment lost 6 bases and the J segment 5 bases; nucleotides outside the gene matches: 5. The CDR3 DNA reads TGCGCCAGCAGTTTGGACAGGGGGCTTTATGGCTACACCTTC. This codes for CASSLDRGLYGYTF.

The rearrangement uses TRBV18 and TRBJ1-4; D is unresolved. Germline CDR1 KGHSH, CDR2 LQKENI. V gave up 1 base and J gave up 6 bases, with 9 bases separating them. This CDR3 is built from 14 residues. The CDR3 region is CASSPRELDEKLFF. DNA of the CDR3: TGTGCCAGCTCACCACGGGAGTTAGATGAAAAACTGTTTTTT.